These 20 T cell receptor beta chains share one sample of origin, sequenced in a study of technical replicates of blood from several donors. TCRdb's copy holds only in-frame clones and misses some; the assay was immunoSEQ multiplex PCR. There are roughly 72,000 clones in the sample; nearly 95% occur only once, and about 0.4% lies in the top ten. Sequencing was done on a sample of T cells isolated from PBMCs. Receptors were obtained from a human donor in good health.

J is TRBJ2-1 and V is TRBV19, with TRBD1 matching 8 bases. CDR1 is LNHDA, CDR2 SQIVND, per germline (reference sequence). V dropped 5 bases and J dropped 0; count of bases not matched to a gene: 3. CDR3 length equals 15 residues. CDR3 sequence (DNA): TGTGCCAGTAGTGCGGACAGGGACTCCTACAATGAGCAGTTCTTC. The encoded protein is CASSADRDSYNEQFF.

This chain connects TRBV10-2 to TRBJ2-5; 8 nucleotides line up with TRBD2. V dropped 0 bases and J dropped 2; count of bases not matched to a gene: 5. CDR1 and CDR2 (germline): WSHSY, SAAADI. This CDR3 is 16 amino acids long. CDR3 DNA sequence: TGCGCCAGCAGTGAGTCGAGACTAGCGAGACAAGAGACCCAGTACTTC. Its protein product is CASSESRLARQETQYF.

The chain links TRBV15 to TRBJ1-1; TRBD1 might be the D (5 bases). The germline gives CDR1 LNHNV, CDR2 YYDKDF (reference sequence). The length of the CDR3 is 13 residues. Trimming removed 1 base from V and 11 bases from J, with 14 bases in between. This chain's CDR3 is CATSRGTRERAFF. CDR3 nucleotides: TGTGCCACCAGCAGAGGGACACGCGAACGGGCTTTCTTT.

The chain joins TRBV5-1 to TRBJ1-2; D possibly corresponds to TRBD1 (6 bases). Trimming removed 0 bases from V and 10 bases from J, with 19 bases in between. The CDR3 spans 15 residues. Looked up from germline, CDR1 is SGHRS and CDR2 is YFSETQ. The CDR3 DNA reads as TGCGCCAGCAGCTTGGCTAGGGAAGGGGGTGATGACTACACCTTC. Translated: CASSLAREGGDDYTF.

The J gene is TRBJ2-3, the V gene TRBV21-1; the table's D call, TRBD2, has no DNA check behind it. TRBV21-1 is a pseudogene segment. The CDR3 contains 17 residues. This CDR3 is CASSKGGGGRHTDTQYF. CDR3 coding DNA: TGTGCCAGCAGCAAAGGCGGGGGCGGGAGGCACACAGATACGCAGTATTTT.

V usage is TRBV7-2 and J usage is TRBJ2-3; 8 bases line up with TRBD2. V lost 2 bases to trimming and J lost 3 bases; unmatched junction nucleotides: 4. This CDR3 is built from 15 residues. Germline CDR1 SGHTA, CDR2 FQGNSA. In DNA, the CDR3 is TGTGCCAGCAGCTTATTAGCGGGAATGACAGATACGCAGTATTTT. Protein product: CASSLLAGMTDTQYF.

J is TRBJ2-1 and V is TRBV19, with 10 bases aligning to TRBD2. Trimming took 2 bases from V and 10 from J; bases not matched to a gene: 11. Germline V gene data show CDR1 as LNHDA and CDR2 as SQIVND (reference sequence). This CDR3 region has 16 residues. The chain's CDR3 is CASSIRQREGLGEQFF. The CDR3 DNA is TGTGCCAGTAGTATAAGGCAGCGGGAGGGCCTCGGAGAGCAGTTCTTC.

CDR3 sequence (DNA): TGCGCCAGCAGTGATCGCAACAGGGCTGGAAACACCATATATTTT. Its protein is CASSDRNRAGNTIYF. V gene TRBV10-1 combines with J gene TRBJ1-3; possible D gene TRBD1, 6 bases. CDR1 WNHNN and CDR2 SYGVQD come from the germline V gene (reference sequence). The CDR3 is made up of 15 amino acids. Trimming left V 3 bases short and J 2 bases short, with 11 bases between.

CDR3 sequence (DNA): TGTGCCAGCAGCCAACCCAGGGATAATGAGCAGTTCTTC. It is translated as CASSQPRDNEQFF. The chain employs TRBV4-2 and TRBJ2-1; perhaps TRBD1 as D (5 bases). Trimming pared 2 bases from V and 7 bases from J, leaving 9 bases between. Germline V gives CDR1 LGHNA, CDR2 YNFKEQ. The CDR3 runs to 13 residues.

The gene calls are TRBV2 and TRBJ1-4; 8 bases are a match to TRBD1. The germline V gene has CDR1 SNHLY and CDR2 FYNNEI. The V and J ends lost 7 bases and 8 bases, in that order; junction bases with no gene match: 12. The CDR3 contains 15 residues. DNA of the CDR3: TGTGCCAGCATCTATGGGGGGACAGGAAGCGAAAAACTGTTTTTT. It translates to CASIYGGTGSEKLFF.

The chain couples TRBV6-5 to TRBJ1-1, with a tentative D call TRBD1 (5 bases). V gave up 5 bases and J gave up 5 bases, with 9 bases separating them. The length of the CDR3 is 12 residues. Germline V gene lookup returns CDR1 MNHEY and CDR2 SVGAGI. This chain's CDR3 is CASSRGITEAFF. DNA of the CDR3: TGTGCCAGCAGTCGGGGGATAACTGAAGCTTTCTTT.

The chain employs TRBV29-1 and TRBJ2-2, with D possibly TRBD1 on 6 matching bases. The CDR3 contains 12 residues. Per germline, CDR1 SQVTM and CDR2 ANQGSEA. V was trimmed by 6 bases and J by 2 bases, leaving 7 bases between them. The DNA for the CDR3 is TGCAGCGTAGGGGGAAACACCGGGGAGCTGTTTTTT. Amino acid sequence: CSVGGNTGELFF.

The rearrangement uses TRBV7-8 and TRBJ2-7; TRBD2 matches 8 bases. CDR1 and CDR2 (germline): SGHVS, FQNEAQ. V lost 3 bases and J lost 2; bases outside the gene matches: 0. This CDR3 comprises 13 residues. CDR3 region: CASSLGLAYEQYF. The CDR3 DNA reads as TGTGCCAGCAGCTTGGGACTAGCCTACGAGCAGTACTTC.

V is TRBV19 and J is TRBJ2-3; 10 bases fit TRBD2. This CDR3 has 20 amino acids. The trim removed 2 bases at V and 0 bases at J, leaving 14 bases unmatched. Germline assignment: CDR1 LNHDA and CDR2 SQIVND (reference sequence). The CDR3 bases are TGTGCCAGTAGTATAAGCTTAACTAGCGGGGCCGGCCCTAGCACAGATACGCAGTATTTT. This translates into CASSISLTSGAGPSTDTQYF.

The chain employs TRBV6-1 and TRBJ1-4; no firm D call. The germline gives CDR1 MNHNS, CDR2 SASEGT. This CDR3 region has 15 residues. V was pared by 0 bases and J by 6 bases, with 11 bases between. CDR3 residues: CASSEAPSDYEKLFF. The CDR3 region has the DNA TGTGCCAGCAGTGAAGCGCCTTCGGACTATGAAAAACTGTTTTTT.

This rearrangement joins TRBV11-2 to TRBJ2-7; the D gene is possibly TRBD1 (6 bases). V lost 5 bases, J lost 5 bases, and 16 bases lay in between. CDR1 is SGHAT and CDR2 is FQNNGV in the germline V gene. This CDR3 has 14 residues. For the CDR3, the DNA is TGTGCCAGCAGCCCAATAACAGGGTTTGACGAGCAGTACTTC. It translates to CASSPITGFDEQYF.

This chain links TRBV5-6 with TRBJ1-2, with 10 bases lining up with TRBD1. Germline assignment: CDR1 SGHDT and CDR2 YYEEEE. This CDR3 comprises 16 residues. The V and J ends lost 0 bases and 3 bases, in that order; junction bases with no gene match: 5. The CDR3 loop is CASSLDRTGGYYGYTF. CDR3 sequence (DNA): TGTGCCAGCAGCTTGGATCGGACAGGGGGTTACTATGGCTACACCTTC.

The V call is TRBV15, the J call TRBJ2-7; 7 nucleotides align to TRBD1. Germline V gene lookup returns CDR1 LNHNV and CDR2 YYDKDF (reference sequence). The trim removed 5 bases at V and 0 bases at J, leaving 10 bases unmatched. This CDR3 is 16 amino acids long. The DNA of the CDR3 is TGTGCCACCAGCGGCCTAGACCGGGACAGCTCCTACGAGCAGTACTTC. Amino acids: CATSGLDRDSSYEQYF.

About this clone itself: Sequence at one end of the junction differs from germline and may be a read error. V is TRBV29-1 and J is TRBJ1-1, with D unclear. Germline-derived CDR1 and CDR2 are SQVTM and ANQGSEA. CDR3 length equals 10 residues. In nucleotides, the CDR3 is TGCAGCGTTGACAACAGTGAAGCTTTCTTT. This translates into CSVDNSEAFF.

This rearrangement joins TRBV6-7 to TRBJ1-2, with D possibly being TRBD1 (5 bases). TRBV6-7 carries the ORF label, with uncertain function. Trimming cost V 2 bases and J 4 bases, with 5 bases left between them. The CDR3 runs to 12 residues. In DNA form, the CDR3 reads TGTGCCAGCAGTTACAGGGGCTATGGCTACACCTTC. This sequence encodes CASSYRGYGYTF.